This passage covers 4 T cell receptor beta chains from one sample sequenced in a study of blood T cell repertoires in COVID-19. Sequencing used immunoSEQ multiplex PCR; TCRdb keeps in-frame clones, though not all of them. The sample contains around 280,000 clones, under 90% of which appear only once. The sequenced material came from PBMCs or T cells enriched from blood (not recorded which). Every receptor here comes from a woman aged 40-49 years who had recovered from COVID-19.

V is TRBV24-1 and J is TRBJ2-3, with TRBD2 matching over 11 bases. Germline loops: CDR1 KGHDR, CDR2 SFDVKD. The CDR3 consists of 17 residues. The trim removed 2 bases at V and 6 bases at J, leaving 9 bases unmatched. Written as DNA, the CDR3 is TGTGCCACCAGTGATTCAGCTAGCGGGGGGCCTATGGATACGCAGTATTTT. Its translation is CATSDSASGGPMDTQYF.

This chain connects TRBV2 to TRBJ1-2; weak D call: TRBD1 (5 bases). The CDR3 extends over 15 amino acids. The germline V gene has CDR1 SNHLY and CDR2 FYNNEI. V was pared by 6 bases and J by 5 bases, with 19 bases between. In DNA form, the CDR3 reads TGTGCCAGCAGCGCAGGAACAGGCGGATTATATGGCTACACCTTC. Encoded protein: CASSAGTGGLYGYTF.

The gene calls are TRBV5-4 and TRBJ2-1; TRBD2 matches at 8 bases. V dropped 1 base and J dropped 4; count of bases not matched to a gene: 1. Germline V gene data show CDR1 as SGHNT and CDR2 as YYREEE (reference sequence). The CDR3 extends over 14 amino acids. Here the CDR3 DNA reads TGTGCCAGCAGCTTGACTAGCGGTTACAATGAGCAGTTCTTC. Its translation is CASSLTSGYNEQFF.

CDR3 DNA: TGCGCCAGCAGATTCGACAGGGTCGGGGAGCAGTACTTC. Encoded protein: CASRFDRVGEQYF. This sequence joins TRBV5-1 and TRBJ2-7; 7 bases are shared with TRBD1. Germline lookup yields CDR1 SGHRS and CDR2 YFSETQ. The V gene end was trimmed by 5 bases and the J gene end by 7 bases; junction bases not matched to a gene: 9. CDR3 size: 13 residues.